These 8 T cell receptor beta chains share one sample of origin, sequenced in a study of neurological immune-mediated disorders. TCRdb itself ran the 5' RACE reads through MiXCR, one entry per CDR3 protein. The repertoire holds 30,000 or so distinct CDR3 sequences, with about 4.1% as singletons. The sample consisted of CD4+ T cells from blood. These receptor sequences come from a woman in her thirties or forties in good health.

This clonotype was counted at least ten times. The chain joins TRBV28 to TRBJ1-1; 7 bases are shared with TRBD1. V dropped 11 bases and J dropped 7; count of bases not matched to a gene: 10. The germline gives CDR1 MDHEN, CDR2 SYDVKM. The CDR3 has 12 amino acids. This chain's CDR3 is CAPETGRFEAFF. In nucleotides, the CDR3 is TGTGCCCCAGAGACAGGGAGGTTTGAAGCTTTCTTT.

This clonotype was seen at least ten times. The chain recombines TRBV10-3 with TRBJ2-1; 8 positions agree with TRBD2. Trimming at V came to 6 bases and at J to 0 bases, leaving 4 bases not matched to a gene. This CDR3 region has 15 residues. Germline V gives CDR1 ENHRY, CDR2 SYGVKD. Here the CDR3 reads CAISITSGSYNEQFF. The CDR3 nucleotides read TGTGCCATCAGCATAACTAGCGGCTCCTACAATGAGCAGTTCTTC.

This clonotype was observed at least ten times. The rearrangement joins TRBV27 to TRBJ2-1; tentatively, D is TRBD1 (5 bases). Between the trimmed V and J ends, which lost 5 bases and 4 bases, there was a span of 12 bases. This CDR3 is built from 14 residues. Per the germline V gene, CDR1 is MNHEY and CDR2 is SMNVEV (reference sequence). CDR3: CASSQGALYNEQFF. CDR3 coding DNA: TGTGCCAGCAGTCAGGGCGCTTTGTACAATGAGCAGTTCTTC.

This clonotype was detected many times. This chain connects TRBV29-1 to TRBJ2-5; 8 bases align to TRBD1. There are 13 residues in the CDR3. The V and J ends lost 6 bases and 5 bases, in that order; junction bases with no gene match: 8. Looked up from germline, CDR1 is SQVTM and CDR2 is ANQGSEA. CDR3: CSVLDRAQETQYF. The CDR3 bases are TGCAGCGTACTGGACAGGGCCCAGGAGACCCAGTACTTC.

This clonotype showed up many times. The genes are TRBV7-2 and TRBJ2-3; maybe TRBD2 (5 bases). CDR1 and CDR2 (germline): SGHTA, FQGNSA. The CDR3 has 15 amino acids. With 5 bases removed from V and 3 bases from J, the gap between germline ends came to 15 bases. The CDR3 is CASSPTSRLTDTQYF. As DNA, the CDR3 is TGTGCCAGCAGCCCCACTAGTCGCCTTACAGATACGCAGTATTTT.

This clonotype was counted many times. The chain combines TRBV5-5 with TRBJ1-5; a weak D match, TRBD1 (5 bases). Germline-derived CDR1 and CDR2 are SGHKS and YYEKEE (reference sequence). This CDR3 spans 16 amino acids. Trimming shortened V by 0 bases and J by 1 base, and 11 bases separated the two germline ends. The CDR3, as DNA: TGTGCCAGCAGCTTGGTGCCGGGACTCAGCAATCAGCCCCAGCATTTT. The encoded protein is CASSLVPGLSNQPQHF. Based on the CDR3 plus reference TRBV5-5 and TRBJ1-5, the full variable domain is DAGVTQSPTHLIKTRGQQVTLRCSPISGHKSVSWYQQVLGQGPQFIFQYYEKEERGRGNFPDRFSARQFPNYSSELNVNALLLGDSALYLCASSLVPGLSNQPQHFGDGTRLSIL.

This clonotype was recorded at least ten times. The rearrangement links TRBV5-1 to TRBJ2-6; 8 bases are shared with TRBD1. CDR1 SGHRS and CDR2 YFSETQ come from the germline V gene. This CDR3 region has 16 residues. The ends lost 2 bases at V and 2 bases at J; junction bases unmatched: 3. The CDR3 reads CASSFPGGTGANVLTF. DNA of the CDR3: TGCGCCAGCAGCTTTCCAGGGGGCACTGGGGCCAACGTCCTGACTTTC.

This clonotype came up many times. The CDR3 region is CASSGTGSDTQYF. For the CDR3, the DNA is TGCGCCAGCAGCGGGACAGGGTCAGATACGCAGTATTTT. The V and J genes are TRBV5-1 and TRBJ2-3; 9 bases line up with TRBD1. V shed 4 bases and J 4 bases; nucleotides not matched to a gene: 1. Germline V lookup: CDR1 SGHRS, CDR2 YFSETQ. The CDR3 covers 13 residues. The entire variable domain, with the rest obtained from reference TRBV5-1 and TRBJ2-3, is as follows: KAGVTQTPRYLIKTRGQQVTLSCSPISGHRSVSWYQQTPGQGLQFLFEYFSETQRNKGNFPGRFSGRQFSNSRSEMNVSTLELGDSALYLCASSGTGSDTQYFGPGTRLTVL.